This T cell receptor (beta chain) was retrieved from a study of blood T cell repertoires in COVID-19. Assay: immunoSEQ multiplex PCR; the TCRdb copy retains only in-frame clones and omits some. The sample carries fewer than 400,000 clones, around 83% recorded once. CDR1 and CDR2 from the germline V gene are KGHSH and LQKENI. V gave up 3 bases and J gave up 7 bases, with 25 bases separating them. This CDR3 region has 17 residues. The chain links TRBV18 to TRBJ2-7; D is perhaps TRBD1 (5 bases). The TCR sequence derives from a man under 40 with active or convalescent COVID-19. Sequenced material: peripheral blood. The DNA for the CDR3 is TGTGCCAGCTCACCTTTTGAGAGGTTGGCGAGGCAGGGTGAGCAGTACTTC. Protein sequence: CASSPFERLARQGEQYF.